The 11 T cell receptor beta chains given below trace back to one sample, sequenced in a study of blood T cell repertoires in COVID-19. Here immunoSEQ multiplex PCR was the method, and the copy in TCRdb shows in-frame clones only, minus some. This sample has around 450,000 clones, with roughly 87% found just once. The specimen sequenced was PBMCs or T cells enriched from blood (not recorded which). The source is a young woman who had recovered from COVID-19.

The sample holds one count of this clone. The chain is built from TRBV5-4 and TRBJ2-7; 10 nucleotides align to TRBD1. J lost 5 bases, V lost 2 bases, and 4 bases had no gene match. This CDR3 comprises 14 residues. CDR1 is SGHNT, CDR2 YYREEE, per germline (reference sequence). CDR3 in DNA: TGTGCCAGCAGCTTCGACAGGGGGCTTAACGAGCAGTACTTC. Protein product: CASSFDRGLNEQYF.

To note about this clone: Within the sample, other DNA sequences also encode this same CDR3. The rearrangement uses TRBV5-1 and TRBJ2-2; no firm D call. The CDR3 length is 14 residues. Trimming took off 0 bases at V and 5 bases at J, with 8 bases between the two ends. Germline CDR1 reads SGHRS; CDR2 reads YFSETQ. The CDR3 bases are TGCGCCAGCAGCTTGGATCGTGAGACCGGGGAGCTGTTTTTT. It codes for CASSLDRETGELFF.

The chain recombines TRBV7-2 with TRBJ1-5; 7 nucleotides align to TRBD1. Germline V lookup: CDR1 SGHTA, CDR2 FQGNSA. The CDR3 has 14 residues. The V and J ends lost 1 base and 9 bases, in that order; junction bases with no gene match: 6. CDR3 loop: CASSLDGGGTPQHF. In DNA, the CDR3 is TGTGCCAGCAGCTTAGATGGAGGGGGCACGCCCCAGCATTTT.

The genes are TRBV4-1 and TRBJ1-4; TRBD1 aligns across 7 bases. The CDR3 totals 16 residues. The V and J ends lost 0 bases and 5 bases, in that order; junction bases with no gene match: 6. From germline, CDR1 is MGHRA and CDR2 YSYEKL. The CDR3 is CASSQDQAGGNEKLFF. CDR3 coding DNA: TGCGCCAGCAGCCAAGATCAGGCAGGGGGGAATGAAAAACTGTTTTTT.

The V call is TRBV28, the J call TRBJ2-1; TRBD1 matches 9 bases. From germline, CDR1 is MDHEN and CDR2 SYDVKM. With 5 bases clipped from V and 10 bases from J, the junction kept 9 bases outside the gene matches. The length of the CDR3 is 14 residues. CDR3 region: CASSPAGTGKEQFF. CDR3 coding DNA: TGTGCCAGCAGTCCGGCGGGGACAGGGAAAGAGCAGTTCTTC. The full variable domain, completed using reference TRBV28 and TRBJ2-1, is DVKVTQSSRYLVKRTGEKVFLECVQDMDHENMFWYRQDPGLGLRLIYFSYDVKMKEKGDIPEGYSVSREKKERFSLILESASTNQTSMYLCASSPAGTGKEQFFGPGTRLTVL.

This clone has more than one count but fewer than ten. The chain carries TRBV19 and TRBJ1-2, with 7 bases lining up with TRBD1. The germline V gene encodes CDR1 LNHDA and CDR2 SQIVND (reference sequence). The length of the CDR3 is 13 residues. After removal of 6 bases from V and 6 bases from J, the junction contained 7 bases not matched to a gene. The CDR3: CASRSTGDDGYTF. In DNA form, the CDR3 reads TGTGCCAGTAGGTCTACAGGGGATGATGGCTACACCTTC. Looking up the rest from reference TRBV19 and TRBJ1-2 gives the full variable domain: DGGITQSPKYLFRKEGQNVTLSCEQNLNHDAMYWYRQDPGQGLRLIYYSQIVNDFQKGDIAEGYSVSREKKESFPLTVTSAQKNPTAFYLCASRSTGDDGYTFGSGTRLTVV.

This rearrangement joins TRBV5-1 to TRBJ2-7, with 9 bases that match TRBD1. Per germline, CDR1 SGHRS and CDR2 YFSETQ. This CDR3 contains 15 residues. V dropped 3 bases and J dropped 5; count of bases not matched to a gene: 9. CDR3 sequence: CASSSTGGSGNEQYF. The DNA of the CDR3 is TGCGCCAGCAGCTCCACAGGGGGCTCAGGGAACGAGCAGTACTTC.

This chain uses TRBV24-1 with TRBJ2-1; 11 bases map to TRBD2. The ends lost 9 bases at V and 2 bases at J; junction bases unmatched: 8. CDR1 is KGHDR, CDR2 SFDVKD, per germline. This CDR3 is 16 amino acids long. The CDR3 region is CATGTHSGGAYNEQFF. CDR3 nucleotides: TGTGCCACCGGGACCCATAGCGGGGGGGCCTACAATGAGCAGTTCTTC.

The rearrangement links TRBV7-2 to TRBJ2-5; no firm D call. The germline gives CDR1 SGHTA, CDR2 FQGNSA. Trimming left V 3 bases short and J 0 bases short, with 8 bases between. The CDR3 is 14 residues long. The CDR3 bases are TGTGCCAGCAGCTTGATAGCAGACCAAGAGACCCAGTACTTC. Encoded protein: CASSLIADQETQYF.

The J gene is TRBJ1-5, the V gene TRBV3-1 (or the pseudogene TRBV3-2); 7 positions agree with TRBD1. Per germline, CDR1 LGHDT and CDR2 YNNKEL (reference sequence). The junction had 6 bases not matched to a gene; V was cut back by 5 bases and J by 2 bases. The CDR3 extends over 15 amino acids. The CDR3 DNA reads TGTGCCAGCAGCGCGGGACAGTATGGCAATCAGCCCCAGCATTTT. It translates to CASSAGQYGNQPQHF.

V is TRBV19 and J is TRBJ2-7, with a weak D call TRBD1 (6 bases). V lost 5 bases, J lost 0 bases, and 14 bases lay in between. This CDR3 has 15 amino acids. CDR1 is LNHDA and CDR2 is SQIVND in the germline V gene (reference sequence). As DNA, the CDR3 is TGTGCCAGTAGTCCATATTGGGGGCCCTCCTACGAGCAGTACTTC. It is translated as CASSPYWGPSYEQYF.